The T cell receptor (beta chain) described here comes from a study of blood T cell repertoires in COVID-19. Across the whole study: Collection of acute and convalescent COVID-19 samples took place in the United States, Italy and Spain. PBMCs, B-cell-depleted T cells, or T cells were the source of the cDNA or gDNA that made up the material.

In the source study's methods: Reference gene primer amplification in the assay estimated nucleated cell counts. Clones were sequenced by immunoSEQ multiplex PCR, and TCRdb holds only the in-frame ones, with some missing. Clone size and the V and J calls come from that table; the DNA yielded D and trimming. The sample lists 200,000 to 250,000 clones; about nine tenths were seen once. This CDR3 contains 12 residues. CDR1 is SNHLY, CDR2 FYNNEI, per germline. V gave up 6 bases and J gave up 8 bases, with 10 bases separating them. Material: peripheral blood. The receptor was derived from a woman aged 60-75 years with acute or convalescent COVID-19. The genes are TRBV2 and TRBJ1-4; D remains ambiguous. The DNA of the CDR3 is TGTGCCAGCAGAGTCTCGGGGGAAAAACTGTTTTTT. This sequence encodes CASRVSGEKLFF.